A single TCR beta chain is shown here with its context. The data belong to a study of blood T cell repertoires in COVID-19. About the study: PBMCs, B-cell-depleted T cells, or T cells were the source of the cDNA or gDNA that made up the material.

This CDR3 contains 17 residues. The V gene's germline CDR1 is LGHNA and CDR2 YNFKEQ. With 1 base removed from V and 4 bases from J, the gap between germline ends came to 19 bases. As originally analysed: Nucleated cell number was recorded as an estimate derived from reference gene primer amplification. Data came from immunoSEQ multiplex PCR; TCRdb stores just in-frame clones and leaves some out. V and J calls and clone size are as listed in that table; D and trimming were resolved from the DNA. The sample lists fewer than 300,000 clones; 70% to 90% were seen once. The chain has TRBV4-2 and TRBJ1-1; D perhaps matches TRBD1 (5 bases). The source material was peripheral blood. The TCR was taken from a woman between 65 and 79 years old with active or convalescent COVID-19. The CDR3 region is CASSQVLGRGRGTEAFF. In DNA form, the CDR3 reads TGTGCCAGCAGCCAAGTACTGGGGAGGGGTAGGGGCACTGAAGCTTTCTTT.